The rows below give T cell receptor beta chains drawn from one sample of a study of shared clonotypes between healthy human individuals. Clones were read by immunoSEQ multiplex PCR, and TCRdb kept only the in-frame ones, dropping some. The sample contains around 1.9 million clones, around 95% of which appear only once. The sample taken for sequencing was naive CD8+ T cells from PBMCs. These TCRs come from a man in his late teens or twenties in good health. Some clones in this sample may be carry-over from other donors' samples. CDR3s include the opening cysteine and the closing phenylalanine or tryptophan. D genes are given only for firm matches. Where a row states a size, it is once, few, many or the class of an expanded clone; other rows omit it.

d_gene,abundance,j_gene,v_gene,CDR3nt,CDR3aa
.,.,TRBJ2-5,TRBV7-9,TGTGCCAGCAGCTTAGCATTGCGCCCCAGAGATAAAAAAGAGACCCAGTACTTC,CASSLALRPRDKKETQYF
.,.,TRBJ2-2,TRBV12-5,TGTGCTAGTGGTTTGGACTTCCGCACCGGGGAGCTGTTTTTT,CASGLDFRTGELFF
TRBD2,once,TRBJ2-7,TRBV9,TGTGCCAGCAGCCCGACCGGGACTAGCCTCTACGAGCAGTACTTC,CASSPTGTSLYEQYF
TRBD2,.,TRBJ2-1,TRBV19,TGTGCCAGTAGCGCGACTAGCGGGTACAATGAGCAGTTCTTC,CASSATSGYNEQFF
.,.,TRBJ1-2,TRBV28,TGTGCCAGCAGTTTACTAGAGGACTACACCTTC,CASSLLEDYTF
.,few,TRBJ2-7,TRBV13,TGTGCCAGCAGCTTAGGCTCCTACGAGCAGTACTTC,CASSLGSYEQYF
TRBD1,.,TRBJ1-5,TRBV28,TGTGCCAGCAGCCGTGGACAGGGGAATCAGCCCCAGCATTTT,CASSRGQGNQPQHF
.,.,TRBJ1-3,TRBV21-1,TGTGCCAGCAGCAAAGCGGCGGGATCCTCTGGAAACACCATATATTTT,CASSKAAGSSGNTIYF
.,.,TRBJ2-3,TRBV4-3,TGCGCCAGCAGCCAAAGTGAGGGTGTCACAGATACGCAGTATTTT,CASSQSEGVTDTQYF
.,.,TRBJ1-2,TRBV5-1,TGCGCCAGCAGAAGGACAGATGGAGACCCAGCCTATGGCTACACCTTC,CASRRTDGDPAYGYTF
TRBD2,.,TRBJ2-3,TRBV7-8,TGTGCCAGCAGCCCAAGGACTAGCGGTAGCACAGATACGCAGTATTTT,CASSPRTSGSTDTQYF
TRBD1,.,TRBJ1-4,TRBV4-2,TGTGCCAGCAGCCACCGACAGGGGAGGGGGTGGGAAAAACTGTTTTTT,CASSHRQGRGWEKLFF
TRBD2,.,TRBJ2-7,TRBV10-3,TGTGCCATCAGTACTAGCGGGAGTTGGTACGAGCAGTACTTC,CAISTSGSWYEQYF
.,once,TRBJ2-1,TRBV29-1,TGCAGCGTTGAGGACTCAGGGAATGAGCAGTTCTTC,CSVEDSGNEQFF
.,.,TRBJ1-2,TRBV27,TGTGCCAGCAGTTTCGGGACGGATACACCCTCGCGGGGCTACACCTTC,CASSFGTDTPSRGYTF
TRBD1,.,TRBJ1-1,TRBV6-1,TGTGCCAGCAGTGAAAGGGACAGCCGCGACACTGAAGCTTTCTTT,CASSERDSRDTEAFF
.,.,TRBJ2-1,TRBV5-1,TGCGCCAGCAGCTTGATCCGACAGGCCGATGAGCAGTTCTTC,CASSLIRQADEQFF
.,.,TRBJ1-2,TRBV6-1,TGTGCCAGCAGTGAATGGACGGGCAGGGGAACCGATGGCTACACCTTC,CASSEWTGRGTDGYTF
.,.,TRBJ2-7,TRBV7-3,TGTGCCAGCAGCTTAACGAGCCGCCACGAGCAGTACTTC,CASSLTSRHEQYF
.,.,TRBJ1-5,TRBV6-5,TGTGCCAGCAGTCCTACCCAGGGCAATCAGCCCCAGCATTTT,CASSPTQGNQPQHF
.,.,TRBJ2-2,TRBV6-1,TGTGCCACCCCAGAAGCGGACGCCAACACCGGGGAGCTGTTTTTT,CATPEADANTGELFF
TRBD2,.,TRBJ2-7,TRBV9,TGTGCCAGCAGCGATGGGACTAGCGGATTAAACCCCTACGAGCAGTACTTC,CASSDGTSGLNPYEQYF
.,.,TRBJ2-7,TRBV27,TGTGCCAGCAGTCCGTCGAGCTCCTACGAGCAGTACTTC,CASSPSSSYEQYF
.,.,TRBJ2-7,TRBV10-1,TGCGCCAGCAGTGATAGTGGCTTAATCTACGAGCAGTACTTC,CASSDSGLIYEQYF
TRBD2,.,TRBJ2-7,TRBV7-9,TGTGCCAGCAGCTCGAGCGTCCTTGTAGCGGGAGGCCCCTTGGCGGAGCAGTACTTC,CASSSSVLVAGGPLAEQYF
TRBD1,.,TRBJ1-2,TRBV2,TGTGCCAGCAGTGAAGCTAGGACAGGGGGGAACTATGGCTACACCTTC,CASSEARTGGNYGYTF
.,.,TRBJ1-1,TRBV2,TGTGCCAGCAGGGTCACAGGGCTTGACACTGAAGCTTTCTTT,CASRVTGLDTEAFF
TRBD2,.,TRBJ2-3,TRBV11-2,TGTGCCAGCAGCTCTCTAGCGGGAGGTTGGGAAGATACGCAGTATTTT,CASSSLAGGWEDTQYF
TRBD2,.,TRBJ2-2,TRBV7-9,TGTGCCAGCAGCTTAGTTCCGGCGGGAGTGGCCGGGGAGCTGTTTTTT,CASSLVPAGVAGELFF
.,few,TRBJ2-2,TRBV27,TGTGCCAGCAGTTTACGGGGGACCGGGGAGCTGTTTTTT,CASSLRGTGELFF
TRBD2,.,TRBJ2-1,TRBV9,TGTGCCAGCAGCAGTGGTCCGGGACTAGCGGGAGGGCCTAATGAGCAGTTCTTC,CASSSGPGLAGGPNEQFF
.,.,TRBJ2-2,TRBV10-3,TGTGCCATCAACCCTAGCGATATGCACCCCGGGGAGCTGTTTTTT,CAINPSDMHPGELFF
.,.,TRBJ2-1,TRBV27,TGTGCCAGCACCGTCGGGACTTCCGCGAGGAATGAGCAGTTCTTC,CASTVGTSARNEQFF
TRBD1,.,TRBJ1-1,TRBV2,TGTGCCAGCAGTGATGGGACAGGGTTTGATGGGGAAGGTTTTGGTTTCTTT,CASSDGTGFDGEGFGFF
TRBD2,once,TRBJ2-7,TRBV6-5,TGTGCCAGCAGTAGATGGACTAGCGGCTACGAGCAGTACTTC,CASSRWTSGYEQYF
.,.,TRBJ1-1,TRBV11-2,TGTGCCAGCAGCGACGGGACTTTCCTCACTGAAGCTTTCTTT,CASSDGTFLTEAFF
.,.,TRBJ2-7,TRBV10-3,TGTGCCATCAGTGATGGCCGGCTAGCGAAAACCTACGAGCAGTACTTC,CAISDGRLAKTYEQYF
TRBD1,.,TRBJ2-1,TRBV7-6,TGTGCCAGCAGCTTAGGGGGACAGGGGGCTGGTGAGCAGTTCTTC,CASSLGGQGAGEQFF
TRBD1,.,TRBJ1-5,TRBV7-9,TGTGCCAGCAGCTCAGCAGTCCGGGACAGGGATCCGCCCCAGCATTTT,CASSSAVRDRDPPQHF
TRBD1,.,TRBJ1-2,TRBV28,TGTGCCAGCAGTGCCGACAGGGAGTGGGGCTACACCTTC,CASSADREWGYTF
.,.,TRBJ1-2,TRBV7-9,TGTGCCAGCAGCTTATCGGGGATATATGGCTACACCTTC,CASSLSGIYGYTF
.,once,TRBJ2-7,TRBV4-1,TGCGCCAGCAGCTACCGGGACGGTGGGGACTACGAGCAGTACTTC,CASSYRDGGDYEQYF
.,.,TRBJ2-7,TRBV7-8,TGTGCCAGCACCCCCTCGTCAGGATGGGAGCAGTACTTC,CASTPSSGWEQYF
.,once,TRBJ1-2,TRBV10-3,TGTGCCATCAGTGATGTGGCAGGGGCGAATGGCTACACCTTC,CAISDVAGANGYTF